The 15 T cell receptor beta chains presented below share a single source sample, sequenced in a study of blood T cell repertoires in COVID-19. The protocol was immunoSEQ multiplex PCR, while the TCRdb copy is restricted to in-frame clones and leaves out a portion. The sample has a few hundred thousand clones, around nine tenths seen once. Sequencing used PBMCs or T cells enriched from blood (not recorded which). These TCRs come from a woman aged 25-40 years who had recovered from COVID-19.

The chain carries TRBV27 and TRBJ2-3; 7 bases agree with TRBD2. This CDR3 spans 14 amino acids. V shed 7 bases and J 4 bases; nucleotides not matched to a gene: 8. Germline V CDR1 and CDR2: MNHEY, SMNVEV (reference sequence). CDR3 region: CASTLGGRADTQYF. The CDR3 DNA follows: TGTGCCAGCACCCTGGGTGGGAGGGCAGATACGCAGTATTTT.

This clone was observed a single time. The gene calls are TRBV5-5 and TRBJ2-3; D may be TRBD1 (5 bases). Deletions cut 0 bases from V and 3 bases from J, with 14 bases between. This CDR3 contains 16 residues. CDR1 is SGHKS, CDR2 YYEKEE, per germline (reference sequence). The CDR3 nucleotides read TGTGCCAGCAGCTTGGCCAGGGTAGGTGGAACAGATACGCAGTATTTT. This gives the protein CASSLARVGGTDTQYF. The entire variable domain, with the rest obtained from reference TRBV5-5 and TRBJ2-3, is as follows: DAGVTQSPTHLIKTRGQQVTLRCSPISGHKSVSWYQQVLGQGPQFIFQYYEKEERGRGNFPDRFSARQFPNYSSELNVNALLLGDSALYLCASSLARVGGTDTQYFGPGTRLTVL.

The chain joins TRBV3-1 (or the pseudogene TRBV3-2) to TRBJ2-3; D perhaps matches TRBD1 (5 bases). Germline loops: CDR1 LGHDT, CDR2 YNNKEL (reference sequence). The CDR3 length is 14 residues. The V and J ends lost 4 bases and 7 bases respectively, with 15 bases between them. The DNA for the CDR3 is TGTGCCAGCAGCCCAACTCTTGGGGCGAATACGCAGTATTTT. It is translated as CASSPTLGANTQYF.

This clone has only a few counts. This chain uses TRBV7-9 with TRBJ1-1; 8 bases align to TRBD1. Trimming removed 1 base from V and 8 bases from J; junction bases left unmatched: 3. CDR3 size: 13 residues. Germline-derived CDR1 and CDR2 are SEHNR and FQNEAQ (reference sequence). CDR3 sequence (DNA): TGTGCCAGCAGCTTAGAACAGGGGGAAGAAGCTTTCTTT. Protein sequence: CASSLEQGEEAFF.

This clone was recorded once. V usage is TRBV6-5 and J usage is TRBJ2-7; D is perhaps TRBD2 (5 bases). Germline V gene lookup returns CDR1 MNHEY and CDR2 SVGAGI. V dropped 4 bases and J dropped 5 bases, with 15 bases sitting between them. The CDR3 runs 14 residues. CDR3 DNA: TGTGCCAGCAGTTTAGACTATCGGCTTGACGAGCAGTACTTC. This translates into CASSLDYRLDEQYF.

This chain uses TRBV7-9 with TRBJ2-5; TRBD2 aligns across 11 bases. Germline V CDR1 and CDR2: SEHNR, FQNEAQ (reference sequence). J lost 1 base, V lost 5 bases, and 6 bases had no gene match. The CDR3 is 16 amino acids. CDR3 bases: TGTGCCAGCAGCCCTAGGACTAGCGGGTTCCAAGAGACCCAGTACTTC. Protein: CASSPRTSGFQETQYF.

The chain employs TRBV19 and TRBJ1-1; D possibly corresponds to TRBD1 (6 bases). CDR1 LNHDA and CDR2 SQIVND come from the germline V gene (reference sequence). The CDR3 consists of 13 residues. V shed 5 bases and J shed 4 bases, with 11 bases lying between them. The CDR3 sequence is CASSSGQLTEAFF. CDR3 DNA sequence: TGTGCCAGTAGTTCCGGACAGCTCACTGAAGCTTTCTTT.

The gene calls are TRBV29-1 and TRBJ1-2; 7 bases align to TRBD1. CDR1 is SQVTM and CDR2 is ANQGSEA in the germline V gene. The CDR3 runs to 14 residues. The CDR3 sequence is CSPEGAQYWLAYTF. The CDR3, as DNA: TGCTCTCCCGAGGGGGCGCAGTATTGGTTGGCCTACACCTTC.

This clone was recorded once. V and J are TRBV5-4 and TRBJ2-2; a possible D gene is TRBD2 (6 bases). This CDR3 is 17 amino acids long. The germline V gene has CDR1 SGHNT and CDR2 YYREEE (reference sequence). V lost 1 base and J 2 bases, leaving 15 bases between the germline ends. This chain's CDR3 is CASSLLLVGGNTGELFF. The CDR3 DNA is TGTGCCAGCAGCTTGCTCTTGGTGGGGGGAAACACCGGGGAGCTGTTTTTT.

This clone has just one count. This chain uses TRBV15 with TRBJ2-1, with 7 nucleotides matching TRBD2. The CDR3 covers 16 residues. In germline, CDR1 is LNHNV, CDR2 YYDKDF (reference sequence). The V and J ends lost 5 bases and 4 bases, in that order; junction bases with no gene match: 11. CDR3 nucleotide sequence: TGTGCCACCAGCGCCGCGGGAGCCCCCGGGTACAATGAGCAGTTCTTC. Residues: CATSAAGAPGYNEQFF.

V is TRBV18 and J is TRBJ1-2; D perhaps matches TRBD1 (6 bases). The CDR3 sequence is 13 residues long. CDR1 KGHSH and CDR2 LQKENI come from the germline V gene. V shed 2 bases and J shed 3 bases, with 7 bases lying between them. Here the CDR3 reads CASSPGGDYGYTF. The CDR3 DNA follows: TGTGCCAGCTCACCAGGGGGCGACTATGGCTACACCTTC.

To note about this clone: Just one base apart from a much larger clone, this may be a read error. The chain has TRBV9 and TRBJ2-3; TRBD2 matches at 10 bases. Germline-derived CDR1 and CDR2 are SGDLS and YYNGEE. V was clipped by 4 bases and J by 2 bases; unmatched bases: 4. The CDR3 covers 15 residues. CDR3 sequence: CASSTGTSDTDTQYF. The CDR3 bases are TGTGCCAGCAGCACCGGGACTAGCGACACAGATACGCAGTATTTT.

The rearrangement joins TRBV7-9 to TRBJ1-1, with D unresolved. This CDR3 is 12 amino acids long. V was cut by 5 bases and J by 4 bases, with 8 bases left in between. Looked up from germline, CDR1 is SEHNR and CDR2 is FQNEAQ (reference sequence). The CDR3 sequence is CASSPQITEAFF. The CDR3 region has the DNA TGTGCCAGCAGCCCACAGATCACTGAAGCTTTCTTT. Full variable domain (rest looked up from reference TRBV7-9 and TRBJ1-1): DTGVSQNPRHKITKRGQNVTFRCDPISEHNRLYWYRQTLGQGPEFLTYFQNEAQLEKSRLLSDRFSAERPKGSFSTLEIQRTEQGDSAMYLCASSPQITEAFFGQGTRLTVV.

In DNA, the CDR3 is TGTGCCAGCAGCTTAGCGACAGGGGATCGCTACACCTTC. Its translation: CASSLATGDRYTF. The genes are TRBV7-9 and TRBJ1-2, with 8 bases lining up with TRBD1. This CDR3 region has 13 residues. The ends lost 0 bases at V and 9 bases at J; junction bases unmatched: 3. CDR1 SEHNR and CDR2 FQNEAQ come from the germline V gene (reference sequence). Complete variable domain (other parts from reference TRBV7-9 and TRBJ1-2): DTGVSQNPRHKITKRGQNVTFRCDPISEHNRLYWYRQTLGQGPEFLTYFQNEAQLEKSRLLSDRFSAERPKGSFSTLEIQRTEQGDSAMYLCASSLATGDRYTFGSGTRLTVV.

This clone was seen only a few times. The chain employs TRBV4-2 and TRBJ1-5, with 7 positions matching TRBD1. Trimming removed 1 base from V and 6 bases from J; junction bases left unmatched: 3. The germline gives CDR1 LGHNA, CDR2 YNFKEQ. The CDR3 covers 14 residues. This CDR3 is CASSQGQGLQPQHF. In DNA, the CDR3 is TGTGCCAGCAGCCAAGGACAGGGCCTTCAGCCCCAGCATTTT.